Listed here are 7 T cell receptor beta chains from one sample, sequenced in a study of T cell responses to AZD1222 COVID-19 vaccine. This table comes from immunoSEQ multiplex PCR, and its TCRdb copy is limited to in-frame clones, with some not included. The sample consists of 90,000 to 120,000 clones, approximately 90% of them appearing once. The sequencing here drew on peripheral blood, taken 28 days after the second AZD1222 dose. The receptors shown here come from an adult who received the AZD1222 COVID-19 vaccine.

The chain uses TRBV5-6 and TRBJ2-7; D not resolved. Trimming stripped 0 bases from V and 3 bases from J, with 10 bases between. The CDR3 has 14 residues. Germline values: CDR1 SGHDT, CDR2 YYEEEE. CDR3 DNA: TGTGCCAGCAGCTTGGAGCTAAATTACTACGAGCAGTACTTC. Its protein is CASSLELNYYEQYF.

This clone was seen just once. The V and J genes are TRBV5-1 and TRBJ1-3, with unresolved D. V gave up 0 bases and J gave up 3 bases, with 7 bases separating them. The CDR3 has 14 amino acids. Per germline, CDR1 SGHRS and CDR2 YFSETQ. In DNA, the CDR3 is TGCGCCAGCAGCTTGGCAGGTTATGGAAACACCATATATTTT. Protein: CASSLAGYGNTIYF.

V and J are TRBV19 and TRBJ1-6; D perhaps matches TRBD1 (6 bases). V gave up 3 bases and J gave up 6 bases, with 12 bases separating them. CDR1 and CDR2 (germline): LNHDA, SQIVND (reference sequence). CDR3 length: 15 residues. The chain's CDR3 is CASSIGPGVNSPLHF. In nucleotides, the CDR3 is TGTGCCAGTAGTATCGGGCCAGGGGTTAATTCACCCCTCCACTTT.

The V call is TRBV18, the J call TRBJ2-1, with TRBD2 as a possible D gene (5 bases). The V end was cut by 2 bases, the J end by 9 bases, with 20 bases between. This CDR3 region has 16 residues. Germline lookup yields CDR1 KGHSH and CDR2 LQKENI. The CDR3 loop reads CASSPFPGKVGIEQFF. The CDR3, as DNA: TGTGCCAGCTCACCATTCCCGGGAAAGGTGGGAATTGAGCAGTTCTTC.

This chain connects TRBV5-3 to TRBJ1-5, with 8 bases matching TRBD1. TRBV5-3 has ORF status, its function being uncertain. The CDR3 is 18 residues long. V was pared by 4 bases and J by 4 bases, with 16 bases of the junction left unmatched. CDR3 loop: CARSPGDPTGVVNQPQHF. Here the CDR3 DNA reads TGTGCCAGAAGCCCCGGGGACCCGACAGGGGTGGTGAATCAGCCCCAGCATTTT.

The sample holds a few counts of this clone. The chain recombines TRBV7-9 with TRBJ1-3; D is ambiguous. With 5 bases removed from V and 0 bases from J, the gap between germline ends came to 14 bases. In germline, CDR1 is SEHNR, CDR2 FQNEAQ (reference sequence). The CDR3 sequence is 16 residues long. The CDR3 protein is CASSPAGSYSGNTIYF. CDR3 nucleotides: TGTGCCAGCAGCCCTGCGGGCTCCTACTCTGGAAACACCATATATTTT.

The V call is TRBV9, the J call TRBJ2-7; perhaps TRBD1 as D (5 bases). V lost 0 bases and J lost 5, with 6 bases in between. CDR1 and CDR2 from the germline V gene are SGDLS and YYNGEE. This CDR3 has 12 residues. The CDR3 spells CASSVEGDEQYF. DNA for the CDR3: TGTGCCAGCAGCGTAGAAGGGGACGAGCAGTACTTC. The full variable domain, in which reference TRBV9 and TRBJ2-7 provide the parts outside the CDR3, is DSGVTQTPKHLITATGQRVTLRCSPRSGDLSVYWYQQSLDQGLQFLIQYYNGEERAKGNILERFSAQQFPDLHSELNLSSLELGDSALYFCASSVEGDEQYFGPGTRLTVT.